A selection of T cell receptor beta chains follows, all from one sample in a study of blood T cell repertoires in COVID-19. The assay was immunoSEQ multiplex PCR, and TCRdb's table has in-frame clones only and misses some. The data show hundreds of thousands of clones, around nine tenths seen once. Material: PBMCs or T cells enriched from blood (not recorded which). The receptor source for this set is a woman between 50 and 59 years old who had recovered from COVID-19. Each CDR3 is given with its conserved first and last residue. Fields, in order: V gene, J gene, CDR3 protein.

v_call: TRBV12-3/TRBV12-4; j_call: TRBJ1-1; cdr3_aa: CASSRGANTEAFF
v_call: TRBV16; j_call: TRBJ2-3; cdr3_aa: CASSAIATDTQYF
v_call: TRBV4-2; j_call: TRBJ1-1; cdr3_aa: CASSPTGSRNTEAFF
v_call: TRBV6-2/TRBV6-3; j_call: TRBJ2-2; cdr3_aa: CASSSGQGIGRELFF
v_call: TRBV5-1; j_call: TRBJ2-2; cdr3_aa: CASSPKGGGLNTGELFF
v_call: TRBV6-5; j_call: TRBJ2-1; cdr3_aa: CASRTPGLPYNEQFF
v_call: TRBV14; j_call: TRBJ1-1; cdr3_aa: CASSQLDAKMNTEAFF
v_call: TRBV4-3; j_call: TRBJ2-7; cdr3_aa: CASSQNSGGGYEQYF
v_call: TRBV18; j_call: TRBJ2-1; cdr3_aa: CASSFPGLAGGPTSSYNEQFF
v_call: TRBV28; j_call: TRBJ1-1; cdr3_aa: CASIRENTEAFF
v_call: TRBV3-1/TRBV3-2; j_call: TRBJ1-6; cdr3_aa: CASRWTGSNSPLHF
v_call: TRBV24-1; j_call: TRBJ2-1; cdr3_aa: CATSDLGTSGSNEQFF
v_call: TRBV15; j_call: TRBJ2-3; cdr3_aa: CATSRDSLGRGDTQYF
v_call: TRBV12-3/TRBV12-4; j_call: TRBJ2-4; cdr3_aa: CASTPDRKNIQYF
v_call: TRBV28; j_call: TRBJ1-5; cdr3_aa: CASSLGGAGGGQPQHF
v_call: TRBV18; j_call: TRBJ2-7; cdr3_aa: CASSPKQGDGNSYEQYF
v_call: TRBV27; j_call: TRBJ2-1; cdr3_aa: CASSPGTGGYNEQFF
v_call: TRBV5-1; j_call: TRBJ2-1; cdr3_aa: CASSLGFTNQDEQFF
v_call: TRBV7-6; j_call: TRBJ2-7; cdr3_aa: CASSLRDRAYEQYF
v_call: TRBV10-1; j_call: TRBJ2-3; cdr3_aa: CASSESADTQYF
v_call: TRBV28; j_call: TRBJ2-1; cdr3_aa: CASSLYSGGPNEQFF
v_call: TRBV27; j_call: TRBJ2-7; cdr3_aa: CATRPGLAGPEQYF
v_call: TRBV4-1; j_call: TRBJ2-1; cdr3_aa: CASSQRTSGLYNEQFF
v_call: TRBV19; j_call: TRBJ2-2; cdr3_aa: CASSPLLSRELDTGELFF
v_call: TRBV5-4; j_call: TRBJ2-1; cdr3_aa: CASSSKWGGSSYNEQFF
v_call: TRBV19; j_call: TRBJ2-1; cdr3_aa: CASSVRASGRTYNEQFF
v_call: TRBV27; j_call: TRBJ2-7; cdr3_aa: CASRIRLADSYEQYF
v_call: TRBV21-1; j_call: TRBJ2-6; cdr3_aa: CASSKVTSGSSGANVLTF
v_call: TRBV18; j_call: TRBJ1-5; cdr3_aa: CASSQRTDQPQHF
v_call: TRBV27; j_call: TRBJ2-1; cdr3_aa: CASSLLQPFGPGTGRKSYNEQFF
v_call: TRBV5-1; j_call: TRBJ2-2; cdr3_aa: CASSLAQATGELFF
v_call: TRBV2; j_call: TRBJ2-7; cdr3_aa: CASLLSYEQYF
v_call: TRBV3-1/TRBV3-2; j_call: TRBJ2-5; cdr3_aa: CASRISWTGGAETQYF
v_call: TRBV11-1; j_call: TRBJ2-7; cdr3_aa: CASSLGLGDEQYF
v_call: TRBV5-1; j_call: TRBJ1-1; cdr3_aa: CASSLVQGIEAFF
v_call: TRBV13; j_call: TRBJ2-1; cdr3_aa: CASSPNLGGTSVHLYNEQFF
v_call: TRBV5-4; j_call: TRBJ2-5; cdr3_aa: CASSPAGGLGSKETQYF
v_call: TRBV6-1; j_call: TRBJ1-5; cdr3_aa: CASSENGGNQPQHF
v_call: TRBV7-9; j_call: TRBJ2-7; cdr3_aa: CASSYSDRGPYEQYF
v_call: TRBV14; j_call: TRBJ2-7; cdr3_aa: CASSDAWGVTYEQYF
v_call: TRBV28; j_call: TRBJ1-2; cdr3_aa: CASTSLPPNYGYTF
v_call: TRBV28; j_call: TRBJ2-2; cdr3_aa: CASTALGGIVVGELFF
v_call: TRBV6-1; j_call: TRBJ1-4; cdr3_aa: CASSDLGGLGKRGELFF
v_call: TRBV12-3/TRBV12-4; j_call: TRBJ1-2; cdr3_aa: CASRGQANYGYTF
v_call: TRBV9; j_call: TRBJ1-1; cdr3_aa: CASSTGTVDTEAFF
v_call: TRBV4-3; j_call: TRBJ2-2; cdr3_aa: CASSQVAATNTGELFF
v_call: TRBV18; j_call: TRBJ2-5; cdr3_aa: CASSSGTLIWGETQYF
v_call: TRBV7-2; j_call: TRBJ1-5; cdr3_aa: CASSPRWGAGNQPQHF
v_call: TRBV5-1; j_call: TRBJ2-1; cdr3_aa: CASSLMTSGLGSYNEQFF
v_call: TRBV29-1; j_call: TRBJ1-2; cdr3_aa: CSVPTWGVGYGYTF
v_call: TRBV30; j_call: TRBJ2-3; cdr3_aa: CAWSVRSLAAELNTDTQYF
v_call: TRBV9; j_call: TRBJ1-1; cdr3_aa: CASSVGQGENTEAFF
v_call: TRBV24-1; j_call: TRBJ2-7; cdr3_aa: CATIPREKDRAGEQYF
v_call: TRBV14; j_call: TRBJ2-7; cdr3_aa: CASSLGPGQGAGSGEQYF
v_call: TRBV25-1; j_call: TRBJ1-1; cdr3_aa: CASSRFRGRFPFF
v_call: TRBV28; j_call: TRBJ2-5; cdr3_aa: CASKTGYQETQYF
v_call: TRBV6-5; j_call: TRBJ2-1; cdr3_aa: CASSSRVGEQFF